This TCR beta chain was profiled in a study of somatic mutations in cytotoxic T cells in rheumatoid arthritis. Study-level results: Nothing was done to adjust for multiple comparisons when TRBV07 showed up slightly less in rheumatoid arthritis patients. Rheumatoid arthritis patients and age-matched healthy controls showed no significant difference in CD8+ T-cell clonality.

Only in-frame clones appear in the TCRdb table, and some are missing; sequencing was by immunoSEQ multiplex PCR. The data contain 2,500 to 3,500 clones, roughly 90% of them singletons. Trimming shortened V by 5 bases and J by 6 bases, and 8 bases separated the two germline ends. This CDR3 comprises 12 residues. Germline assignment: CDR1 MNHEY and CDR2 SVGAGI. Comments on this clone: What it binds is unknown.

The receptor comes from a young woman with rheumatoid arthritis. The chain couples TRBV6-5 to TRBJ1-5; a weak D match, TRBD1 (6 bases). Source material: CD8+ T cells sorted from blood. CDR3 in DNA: TGTGCCAGCAGTCAAGGGGGTCAGCCCCAGCATTTT. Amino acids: CASSQGGQPQHF.